These T cell receptor beta chains were read from a single sample in a study of blood T cell repertoires in COVID-19. Using immunoSEQ multiplex PCR, the repertoire was profiled, and TCRdb retains in-frame clones only, with some absent. The sample consists of some 530,000 clones, 80% to 90% of them appearing once. Material for sequencing was peripheral blood. These receptors were taken from a human donor in a cohort sampled during active COVID-19. The CDR3 runs from the conserved cysteine through the conserved F or W. Each record gives: J gene, clone size, V gene, D gene, CDR3 DNA, CDR3 protein. The D gene is left open where the match is weak. Part of the rows lack a size; the others show once, few, many or a class for expanded clones.

>TRBJ2-5|once|TRBV18|.
TGTGCCAGCTCACCAATCGCAGCGAAAGAGACCCAGTACTTC
CASSPIAAKETQYF
>TRBJ2-5|.|TRBV24-1|TRBD2
TGTGCCACCAGTGACTCCGGGACTAGCGGGAGAGGAGGGCAAGAGACCCAGTACTTC
CATSDSGTSGRGGQETQYF
>TRBJ1-2|.|TRBV18|TRBD1
TGTGCCAGCTCACCGAACGACAGGGGGAATGGCTACACCTTC
CASSPNDRGNGYTF
>TRBJ1-2|.|TRBV27|TRBD1
TGTGCCAGCAGTCCCCAGACAGGGGGCGACTATGGCTACACCTTC
CASSPQTGGDYGYTF
>TRBJ1-3|once|TRBV30|.
TGTGCCTGGTCCGTGACAGCCTCTGGAAACACCATATATTTT
CAWSVTASGNTIYF
>TRBJ2-7|.|TRBV4-2|.
TGTGCCAGCAGCCCGCAGACGTTGAGGTTAGGCGAGCAGTACTTC
CASSPQTLRLGEQYF
>TRBJ1-2|.|TRBV27|TRBD1
TGTGCCAGCAGTTGGACCGGGACAGGGGGCTACTATGGCTACACCTTC
CASSWTGTGGYYGYTF
>TRBJ2-7|few|TRBV5-6|TRBD1
TGTGCCAGCAGCTCTTACAGGGGGCGAGCGTACGAGCAGTACTTC
CASSSYRGRAYEQYF
>TRBJ2-3|.|TRBV9|TRBD1
TGTGCCAGCAGCGTAGGGACAGGCAAGTTCACAGATACGCAGTATTTT
CASSVGTGKFTDTQYF
>TRBJ2-1|.|TRBV20-1|.
TGCAGTGCTAGTCGGAGCGGTACCTACAATGAGCAGTTCTTC
CSASRSGTYNEQFF
>TRBJ1-6|.|TRBV9|TRBD1
TGTGCCAGCAGCGATGCAATCGGGACAGTCTCTAATTCACCCCTCCACTTT
CASSDAIGTVSNSPLHF
>TRBJ1-4|.|TRBV6-6|.
TGTGCCAGCAGTTCCCGGCTAGGGGGAAATGAAAAACTGTTTTTT
CASSSRLGGNEKLFF
>TRBJ1-5|.|TRBV20-1|.
TGCAGTGCTAGTAGACAGCACAATCAGCCCCAGCATTTT
CSASRQHNQPQHF
>TRBJ2-4|once|TRBV15|TRBD2
TGTGCCACCAGCAGGGTTTCGCGGGAGTGGGGCAAAAACATTCAGTACTTC
CATSRVSREWGKNIQYF
>TRBJ2-1|.|TRBV5-6|TRBD1
TGTGCCAGCAGCTACGGGACAGCTTTATCCTACAATGAGCAGTTCTTC
CASSYGTALSYNEQFF
>TRBJ2-3|.|TRBV19|.
TGTGCCAGTAAGGTGTCAGGGAGCACAGATACGCAGTATTTT
CASKVSGSTDTQYF
>TRBJ2-5|.|TRBV27|.
TGTGCCAGCAGTTTAATGTTTGCGTTCCAAGAGACCCAGTACTTC
CASSLMFAFQETQYF
>TRBJ2-2|.|TRBV6-5|.
TGTGCCAGCAGCCGGGACTTACGGGACACCGGGGAGCTGTTTTTT
CASSRDLRDTGELFF
>TRBJ2-1|.|TRBV29-1|TRBD2
TGCAGCGTTTCTACGGGCGGGAGTTCTAATGAGCAGTTCTTC
CSVSTGGSSNEQFF
>TRBJ1-2|.|TRBV4-3|TRBD1
TGCGCCAGCAGCCCCGGGACAGGGAATAGCTATGGCTACACCTTC
CASSPGTGNSYGYTF
>TRBJ1-2|.|TRBV7-3|TRBD1
TGTGCCAGCAGCTCCACCCCAGACAGGGCAGGCTACACCTTC
CASSSTPDRAGYTF
>TRBJ2-5|.|TRBV5-1|TRBD1
TGCGCCAGCAGCTCAACCGGGACAGGAGAGACCCAGTACTTC
CASSSTGTGETQYF
>TRBJ2-1|.|TRBV19|TRBD1
TGTGCCAGTAGTGCCGGGACAGGGGGTTACAATGAGCAGTTCTTC
CASSAGTGGYNEQFF
>TRBJ2-5|.|TRBV19|.
TGTGCCAGTAGTATAGTCAGTTGGGAGACCCAGTACTTC
CASSIVSWETQYF
>TRBJ2-5|.|TRBV7-8|TRBD1
TGTGCCAGCAGCAAAGGGACAGCCCAAGAGACCCAGTACTTC
CASSKGTAQETQYF
>TRBJ1-1|.|TRBV6-5|.
TGTGCCAGCACAGGCGCGTTTTTTGAAGCTTTCTTT
CASTGAFFEAFF
>TRBJ1-5|.|TRBV6-2/TRBV6-3|.
TGTGCCAGCAGTCAGGGAATTGGCAGCCTCAGACAGCCCCAGCATTTT
CASSQGIGSLRQPQHF
>TRBJ1-1|.|TRBV20-1|.
TGCAGTGCTAGTAGGGCGGGGAACACTGAAGCTTTCTTT
CSASRAGNTEAFF
>TRBJ1-1|once|TRBV7-2|.
TGTGCCAGCAGCTTACTCAGGAACACTGAAGCTTTCTTT
CASSLLRNTEAFF
>TRBJ1-5|few|TRBV29-1|TRBD1
TGCAGCGCGGGACAGGGCTACAATCAGCCCCAGCATTTT
CSAGQGYNQPQHF
>TRBJ2-5|.|TRBV7-2|.
TGTGCCAGCAGCCCGAACAGGGTGGGGGAGACCCAGTACTTC
CASSPNRVGETQYF
>TRBJ2-3|.|TRBV9|.
TGTGCCAGCAGCCCCCGGGCGGGGTCTAGCACAGATACGCAGTATTTT
CASSPRAGSSTDTQYF
>TRBJ2-5|.|TRBV6-2/TRBV6-3|TRBD2
TGTGCCAGCAGTTACTCCTTCAGCGGGAGTGAGACCCAGTACTTC
CASSYSFSGSETQYF
>TRBJ1-6|.|TRBV7-9|.
TGTGCCAGCAGCTTATCAAATTCACCCCTCCACTTT
CASSLSNSPLHF
>TRBJ2-3|.|TRBV19|TRBD2
TGTGCCAGTAGCGGGACTAGCGGAGGAGGTGAGACGCAGTATTTT
CASSGTSGGGETQYF
>TRBJ2-7|.|TRBV2|TRBD2
TGTGCCAGCAGTGAGTCTAGCGGGAGGGTCGAGCAGTACTTC
CASSESSGRVEQYF
>TRBJ1-4|.|TRBV18|.
TGTGCCAGCTCACCCCGACGGGCAACTAATGAAAAACTGTTTTTT
CASSPRRATNEKLFF
>TRBJ2-5|.|TRBV12-5|.
TGTGCTAGTGGTTTGGGACCGACTAGTAGAGAGACCCAGTACTTC
CASGLGPTSRETQYF
>TRBJ1-4|.|TRBV7-2|.
TGTGCCAGCAGCGCGTACAACAGGATGAGTGATGAAAAACTGTTTTTT
CASSAYNRMSDEKLFF
>TRBJ2-1|.|TRBV5-5|TRBD2
TGTGCCAGCAGCTTGGGCGGGGGTGTAGACCAGTTCTTC
CASSLGGGVDQFF
>TRBJ2-5|.|TRBV24-1|TRBD1
TGTGCCACCAGTGAGCGGGACAGGGCACGAGAGACCCAGTACTTC
CATSERDRARETQYF
>TRBJ2-1|.|TRBV6-5|.
TGTGCCAGCAACGACTTGGGTGAGCAGTTCTTC
CASNDLGEQFF
>TRBJ1-1|few|TRBV5-1|.
TGCGCCAGCAGCTTGGACGCGGGGAACACTGAAGCTTTCTTT
CASSLDAGNTEAFF
>TRBJ2-5|.|TRBV19|TRBD1
TGTGCCAGTAGTTCCCAGGGGGTGAGAGAGACCCAGTACTTC
CASSSQGVRETQYF
>TRBJ2-3|.|TRBV7-9|.
TGTGCCAGCAGCTTAGAAGGGGCCCTCTATACGCAGTATTTT
CASSLEGALYTQYF
>TRBJ1-1|few|TRBV28|.
TGTGCCAGCAGCCTTCGGCCAGGAACGACTGAAGCTTTCTTT
CASSLRPGTTEAFF
>TRBJ1-5|once|TRBV6-1|TRBD1
TGTGCCAGCAGTGAGACAGGGGAAGATCAGCCCCAGCATTTT
CASSETGEDQPQHF
>TRBJ1-4|.|TRBV3-1/TRBV3-2|.
TGTGCCAGCAGCCAAGACTTGGGGTGGAGGACTAATGAAAAACTGTTTTTT
CASSQDLGWRTNEKLFF
>TRBJ2-3|.|TRBV9|.
TGTGCCAGCAGCACCATAGAGGCCAACACAGATACGCAGTATTTT
CASSTIEANTDTQYF
>TRBJ1-1|.|TRBV2|TRBD1
TGTGCCAGCAGTCGAGGACAGGGGACTGAAGCTTTCTTT
CASSRGQGTEAFF
>TRBJ2-1|few|TRBV7-3|TRBD1
TGTGCCAGCAGCTCCGGGACAGGGGGTAACAATGAGCAGTTCTTC
CASSSGTGGNNEQFF
>TRBJ2-5|.|TRBV5-1|.
TGCGCCAGCAGCCCCTTCAAAGGGAGCCAAGAGACCCAGTACTTC
CASSPFKGSQETQYF
>TRBJ1-3|.|TRBV6-4|.
TGTGCCAGCAGTGTAGAACTCGGAAACACCATATATTTT
CASSVELGNTIYF
>TRBJ2-6|.|TRBV30|TRBD1
TGTGCCTGGAGGGACAGGGGACGCTCTGGGGCCAACGTCCTGACTTTC
CAWRDRGRSGANVLTF
>TRBJ2-3|few|TRBV2|.
TGTGCCAGCAGTCGGGACACAGATACGCAGTATTTT
CASSRDTDTQYF
>TRBJ2-3|.|TRBV29-1|.
TGCAGCGTTAGCGGGCCAGGGTCGACAGATACGCAGTATTTT
CSVSGPGSTDTQYF
>TRBJ2-1|.|TRBV10-2|TRBD2
TGCGCCAGCAGTGCGCCCGGGACTAGCGGAGTAAATGAGCAGTTCTTC
CASSAPGTSGVNEQFF
>TRBJ2-1|.|TRBV6-5|TRBD2
TGTGCCAGCGTCCCCCCGGGACTAGCCCCCAATGAGCAGTTCTTC
CASVPPGLAPNEQFF
>TRBJ2-7|.|TRBV27|TRBD2
TGTGCCAGCAGTCCCCGACTAGCGGCAAACTCCTACGAGCAGTACTTC
CASSPRLAANSYEQYF
>TRBJ1-1|.|TRBV7-3|.
TGTGCCAGCAGCCCGGGAGGCGTCGGTGAAGCTTCCTTT
CASSPGGVGEASF